The rows below give T cell receptor beta chains drawn from one sample of a study of T cell responses to AZD1222 COVID-19 vaccine. Clones were read by immunoSEQ multiplex PCR, and TCRdb kept only the in-frame ones, dropping some. The data contain about 130,000 clones, approximately 94% of them singletons. The material sequenced was peripheral blood, taken on day 0 of AZD1222 vaccination. The origin of the receptors is an adult in good health. Each CDR3 is given with its conserved first and last residue.

J gene: TRBJ1-3
V gene: TRBV6-5
CDR3 protein: CASSYSSTFNTIYF

J gene: TRBJ1-6
V gene: TRBV7-2
CDR3 protein: CASSGGGQGRSPLHF

J gene: TRBJ1-6
V gene: TRBV7-9
CDR3 protein: CASSMRDPANSPLHF

J gene: TRBJ1-4
V gene: TRBV3-1/TRBV3-2
CDR3 protein: CASSRRRAPNEKLFF

J gene: TRBJ1-6
V gene: TRBV5-1
CDR3 protein: CASSLTSHGSPLHF

J gene: TRBJ1-2
V gene: TRBV10-3
CDR3 protein: CAISPGQGLTRNYGYTF

J gene: TRBJ2-3
V gene: TRBV5-1
CDR3 protein: CASSAIQGLTQYF

J gene: TRBJ1-2
V gene: TRBV18
CDR3 protein: CASSPVFQVYGYTF

J gene: TRBJ1-1
V gene: TRBV5-1
CDR3 protein: CASSLRDVTEAFF

J gene: TRBJ2-1
V gene: TRBV4-2
CDR3 protein: CASSQVLSGGAGEQFF

J gene: TRBJ1-3
V gene: TRBV5-6
CDR3 protein: CASSLDITSGNTIYF

J gene: TRBJ2-5
V gene: TRBV5-4
CDR3 protein: CASRAVDEETQYF

J gene: TRBJ1-5
V gene: TRBV15
CDR3 protein: CATSSVNQPQHF

J gene: TRBJ2-7
V gene: TRBV6-1
CDR3 protein: CASSEGPREQYF

J gene: TRBJ1-1
V gene: TRBV6-5
CDR3 protein: CASSYSGEAFF

J gene: TRBJ1-6
V gene: TRBV7-3
CDR3 protein: CASSFGQGGSPLHF

J gene: TRBJ2-5
V gene: TRBV9
CDR3 protein: CASSEFSGGEETQYF

J gene: TRBJ1-1
V gene: TRBV28
CDR3 protein: CASSPRGRQNTEAFF

J gene: TRBJ2-1
V gene: TRBV7-9
CDR3 protein: CASSFPSWVFKFF

J gene: TRBJ1-2
V gene: TRBV7-9
CDR3 protein: CASSFSALDGQRGYTF

J gene: TRBJ1-5
V gene: TRBV12-3/TRBV12-4
CDR3 protein: CASSLGNQPQHF

J gene: TRBJ1-1
V gene: TRBV30
CDR3 protein: CAWDSPINTEAFF

J gene: TRBJ1-2
V gene: TRBV6-5
CDR3 protein: CASGRQGLPHYGYTF

J gene: TRBJ2-1
V gene: TRBV11-3
CDR3 protein: CASSLQLGGGYNEQFF

J gene: TRBJ1-5
V gene: TRBV7-9
CDR3 protein: CASSSGRFQGPQHF

J gene: TRBJ2-5
V gene: TRBV5-1
CDR3 protein: CASSLGASQETQYF

J gene: TRBJ1-5
V gene: TRBV3-1/TRBV3-2
CDR3 protein: CASSQGTGSIQPQHF

J gene: TRBJ1-1
V gene: TRBV7-9
CDR3 protein: CASSPGTGTNTEAFF

J gene: TRBJ1-2
V gene: TRBV4-1
CDR3 protein: CASSQVAAGYGYTF

J gene: TRBJ1-4
V gene: TRBV6-6
CDR3 protein: CASSPPTDGPNEKLFF

J gene: TRBJ2-7
V gene: TRBV25-1
CDR3 protein: CASSEFGRGLYEQYF

J gene: TRBJ2-1
V gene: TRBV27
CDR3 protein: CASSPSGGPTSYNEQFF

J gene: TRBJ1-1
V gene: TRBV19
CDR3 protein: CASSIFTISNTEAFF

J gene: TRBJ2-2
V gene: TRBV10-3
CDR3 protein: CAISEDRGSNTGELFF

J gene: TRBJ1-1
V gene: TRBV6-5
CDR3 protein: CASSYSGRDLEAFF

J gene: TRBJ2-3
V gene: TRBV20-1
CDR3 protein: CSASLPGTRDTQYF

J gene: TRBJ2-5
V gene: TRBV5-8
CDR3 protein: CASSLSGFGTQYF

J gene: TRBJ2-7
V gene: TRBV4-2
CDR3 protein: CASSNRGIAEQYF

J gene: TRBJ1-3
V gene: TRBV30
CDR3 protein: CAWSHPGQGPYF

J gene: TRBJ2-7
V gene: TRBV4-1
CDR3 protein: CASSQETSRVSLPYEQYF

J gene: TRBJ2-7
V gene: TRBV5-6
CDR3 protein: CASSLANGEQYF

J gene: TRBJ2-5
V gene: TRBV30
CDR3 protein: CAWSPQQETQYF

J gene: TRBJ1-5
V gene: TRBV19
CDR3 protein: CASTLGVSNQPQHF

J gene: TRBJ2-5
V gene: TRBV7-6
CDR3 protein: CASSSPLGEQETQYF

J gene: TRBJ2-7
V gene: TRBV24-1
CDR3 protein: CATTWDRDYEQYF

J gene: TRBJ2-2
V gene: TRBV3-1/TRBV3-2
CDR3 protein: CASSQGGHTNTGELFF

J gene: TRBJ1-2
V gene: TRBV28
CDR3 protein: CASAPRDRGYTF

J gene: TRBJ1-1
V gene: TRBV9
CDR3 protein: CASSVLPNTEAFF

J gene: TRBJ1-6
V gene: TRBV6-1
CDR3 protein: CASSGLGQGWNSPLHF

J gene: TRBJ2-7
V gene: TRBV20-1
CDR3 protein: CSASPRQGLSYEQYF

J gene: TRBJ1-1
V gene: TRBV5-1
CDR3 protein: CASTSGLTDTEAFF

J gene: TRBJ2-1
V gene: TRBV4-2
CDR3 protein: CASSRPFGEIYNEQFF

J gene: TRBJ2-1
V gene: TRBV4-2
CDR3 protein: CASSQQAASGANEQFF